The 27 T cell receptor beta chains listed next were all sequenced from one sample in a study of blood T cells in healthy people across ages. Then a second PCR, running about 6 to 11 cycles, was carried out with a sample-barcoded 5' primer and a J-beta primer mix. TCRdb passed the 5' RACE reads through MiXCR, listing each CDR3 protein once. The sample lists about 1,800,000 distinct CDR3 sequences; 28% were seen once. Material: blood. These TCRs come from a woman between 25 and 40 years old in good health.

Ten or more counts support this clonotype. This chain connects TRBV10-1 to TRBJ2-7; either TRBD1 or TRBD2 may fit D (5 bases each). The CDR3 length is 14 residues. CDR1 WNHNN and CDR2 SYGVQD come from the germline V gene (reference sequence). The germline V and J ends were trimmed by 2 bases and 0 bases, with 8 bases remaining between them. The CDR3 DNA reads as TGCGCCAGCAGTGAGCCAGGGAGCTCCTACGAGCAGTACTTC. The encoded protein is CASSEPGSSYEQYF.

Many counts were recorded for this clonotype. The genes are TRBV29-1 and TRBJ2-5; weak D call: TRBD1 (5 bases). The CDR3 consists of 14 residues. The V and J ends lost 4 bases and 5 bases respectively, with 17 bases between them. From germline, CDR1 is SQVTM and CDR2 ANQGSEA. In nucleotides, the CDR3 is TGCAGCGTTGCGGTTAGGGCAGGGATGGAGACCCAGTACTTC. Protein product: CSVAVRAGMETQYF.

This clonotype was seen a few times. J is TRBJ2-1 and V is TRBV30; TRBD2 matches 13 bases. This CDR3 region has 14 residues. V lost 7 bases to trimming and J lost 6 bases; unmatched junction nucleotides: 6. Germline lookup yields CDR1 GTSNPN and CDR2 SVGIG (reference sequence). CDR3: CAFVLAGGRNEQFF. Here the CDR3 DNA reads TGTGCCTTCGTACTAGCGGGGGGGCGCAATGAGCAGTTCTTC.

The CDR3 loop is CASSLLGTGGYEQYF. The CDR3 DNA reads TGTGCCAGCAGCCTACTAGGGACAGGGGGCTACGAGCAGTACTTC. The chain recombines TRBV7-9 with TRBJ2-5; TRBD1 matches at 11 bases. Near its end, the DNA agrees better with TRBJ2-7, so the J call may be wrong. CDR3 size: 15 residues. Germline CDR1 and CDR2: SEHNR and FQNEAQ (reference sequence).

This clonotype was seen a few times. V gene TRBV7-9 combines with J gene TRBJ1-2, with D unresolved. The CDR3 runs 13 residues. The germline V gene encodes CDR1 SEHNR and CDR2 FQNEAQ (reference sequence). V lost 5 bases to trimming and J lost 4 bases, with 11 bases between them. The CDR3 sequence is CASSPPEGYGYTF. CDR3 DNA: TGTGCCAGCAGCCCCCCGGAGGGCTATGGCTACACCTTC.

J is TRBJ2-1 and V is TRBV20-1, with 11 bases identical to TRBD2. There are 15 residues in the CDR3. Germline CDR1 and CDR2: DFQATT and SNEGSKA (reference sequence). V gave up 2 bases and J gave up 4 bases; unmatched junction bases: 4. CDR3 residues: CSARPLAGGYNEQFF. The CDR3 DNA reads TGCAGTGCTAGACCGCTAGCGGGGGGATACAATGAGCAGTTCTTC.

This clonotype was found once. A much larger clone lies a single base off, so this may be a read error. The gene calls are TRBV20-1 and TRBJ2-7; 7 nucleotides align to TRBD2. CDR3 length: 14 amino acids. Germline V gene sequence: CDR1 DFQATT, CDR2 SNEGSKA (reference sequence). Trimming cost V 7 bases and J 7 bases; bases outside gene matches: 16. This CDR3 reads CSVDGTTFLNEQYF. For the CDR3, the DNA is TGCAGTGTCGACGGGACTACCTTCCTCAATGAGCAGTACTTC.

The J gene is TRBJ1-4, the V gene TRBV7-2; D is perhaps TRBD1 (6 bases). The germline gives CDR1 SGHTA, CDR2 FQGNSA. V was trimmed by 3 bases and J by 5 bases, leaving 10 bases between them. This CDR3 spans 14 amino acids. CDR3 in DNA: TGTGCCAGCAGCTTTCGGGGGCGGAATGAAAAACTGTTTTTT. This encodes CASSFRGRNEKLFF.

The table lists this clonotype with a few counts. V gene TRBV27 combines with J gene TRBJ2-1, with no clear D. The CDR3 extends over 13 amino acids. CDR1 and CDR2 from the germline V gene are MNHEY and SMNVEV (reference sequence). V shed 0 bases and J shed 8 bases, with 8 bases lying between them. The chain's CDR3 is CASSLSSVDEQFF. The CDR3 DNA follows: TGTGCCAGCAGTTTATCGTCGGTGGATGAGCAGTTCTTC.

The table lists this clonotype with a few counts. The chain carries TRBV6-5 and TRBJ2-7; TRBD2 aligns across 11 bases. J gave up 4 bases and V 0 bases, and 2 bases lay outside the gene matches. This CDR3 region has 15 residues. CDR1 is MNHEY, CDR2 SVGAGI, per germline. The CDR3 reads CASSYSSGRGYEQYF. Here the CDR3 DNA reads TGTGCCAGCAGTTACTCTAGCGGGAGGGGATACGAGCAGTACTTC.

This clonotype was counted a few times. V usage is TRBV12-3 or TRBV12-4 and J usage is TRBJ2-1, with a possible D match to TRBD1 (6 bases). This CDR3 spans 16 amino acids. V shed 5 bases and J shed 2 bases, with 16 bases lying between them. CDR3 loop: CASSPRGRHPYNEQFF. For the CDR3, the DNA is TGTGCCAGCAGTCCCAGGGGCAGGCACCCCTACAATGAGCAGTTCTTC.

There are a few counts of this clonotype. The CDR3 DNA sequence: TGTGCTAGTGGGGCGAGGGGATTGAGCTCCTACAATGAGCAGTTCTTC. It encodes CASGARGLSSYNEQFF. V is TRBV12-5 and J is TRBJ2-1, with D perhaps being TRBD1 or TRBD2 (5 bases each). The CDR3 is 16 residues long. Germline CDR1 LGHNT, CDR2 FRNRAP. V lost 6 bases and J 0 bases, leaving 15 bases between the germline ends. Variable domain in full (rest from reference TRBV12-5 and TRBJ2-1): DARVTQTPRHKVTEMGQEVTMRCQPILGHNTVFWYRQTMMQGLELLAYFRNRAPLDDSGMPKDRFSAEMPDATLATLKIQPSEPRDSAVYFCASGARGLSSYNEQFFGPGTRLTVL.

The V gene is TRBV29-1, the J gene TRBJ2-3; D is perhaps TRBD1 (5 bases). Looked up from germline, CDR1 is SQVTM and CDR2 is ANQGSEA. CDR3 size: 12 residues. V shed 5 bases and J shed 7 bases, with 13 bases lying between them. For the CDR3, the DNA is TGCAGCGTTTCCTCGGACATCAATACGCAGTATTTT. It codes for CSVSSDINTQYF.

The sample holds many counts of this clonotype. The V call is TRBV11-2, the J call TRBJ2-7, with 7 bases matching TRBD1. Germline V gives CDR1 SGHAT, CDR2 FQNNGV. V shed 5 bases, J shed 4 bases, and the junction held 5 bases outside the gene matches. The CDR3 extends over 13 amino acids. The CDR3 spells CASSGQVGYEQYF. The CDR3 DNA reads as TGTGCCAGCAGCGGACAGGTCGGTTACGAGCAGTACTTC.

There are a few counts of this clonotype. The chain employs TRBV25-1 and TRBJ1-6; possibly TRBD1 for D (6 bases). The germline V and J ends were trimmed by 8 bases and 6 bases, with 26 bases remaining between them. Germline CDR1 and CDR2: MGHDK and SYGVNS. This CDR3 has 18 residues. This CDR3 reads CASEPKSTGFWSNSPLHF. The CDR3 nucleotides are TGTGCCAGCGAGCCGAAAAGTACAGGGTTTTGGAGTAATTCACCCCTCCACTTT.

The sample holds many counts of this clonotype. The chain joins TRBV5-4 to TRBJ2-1, with 7 bases matching TRBD2. CDR3 size: 12 residues. The junction had 1 base not matched to a gene; V was cut back by 2 bases and J by 8 bases. Germline assignment: CDR1 SGHNT and CDR2 YYREEE (reference sequence). The CDR3 DNA sequence: TGTGCCAGCAGCTTTCGGGGGGATGAGCAGTTCTTC. It is translated as CASSFRGDEQFF. The full variable domain, its missing parts supplied by reference TRBV5-4 and TRBJ2-1, is ETGVTQSPTHLIKTRGQQVTLRCSSQSGHNTVSWYQQALGQGPQFIFQYYREEENGRGNFPPRFSGLQFPNYSSELNVNALELDDSALYLCASSFRGDEQFFGPGTRLTVL.

This clonotype has only a few counts. The V and J genes are TRBV9 and TRBJ2-1; 10 bases fit TRBD2. V trimming: 3 bases; J trimming: 4 bases; junction bases outside the gene matches: 7. Germline V lookup: CDR1 SGDLS, CDR2 YYNGEE. This CDR3 contains 16 residues. The CDR3 bases are TGTGCCAGCAGCGCCCCCGGGACTAGCGCTTACAATGAGCAGTTCTTC. Encoded protein: CASSAPGTSAYNEQFF.

As regards this clonotype: Germline and junction disagree at one end, which may indicate a read error. The chain uses TRBV5-1 and TRBJ2-3; 7 bases align to TRBD1. Germline CDR1 is SGHRS and CDR2 is YFSETQ. The CDR3 has 15 residues. The CDR3 nucleotides are TGCGCCAACAGCCCCTCGGGGACAGCCACAGATACGCGGTATTTT. Translation gives CANSPSGTATDTRYF. Together with reference TRBV5-1 and TRBJ2-3, the CDR3 gives the full variable domain: KAGVTQTPRYLIKTRGQQVTLSCSPISGHRSVSWYQQTPGQGLQFLFEYFSETQRNKGNFPGRFSGRQFSNSRSEMNVSTLELGDSALYLCANSPSGTATDTRYFGPGTRLTVL.

This clonotype was seen repeatedly, ten times or more. CDR3 in amino acids: CASSLNVLQYGYTF. The CDR3, as DNA: TGTGCCAGCAGCTTAAATGTTCTCCAATATGGCTACACCTTC. The V and J genes are TRBV7-2 and TRBJ1-2, with no clear D. V was pared by 2 bases and J by 5 bases, with 12 bases between. Germline V gene lookup returns CDR1 SGHTA and CDR2 FQGNSA. The CDR3 contains 14 residues.

On this clonotype: This clone may be a read error of a much larger clone one base away. The V and J genes are TRBV5-1 and TRBJ2-1, with D possibly matching TRBD1 (5 bases). V lost 4 bases and J 0 bases, leaving 14 bases between the germline ends. CDR3 length equals 16 residues. Germline assignment: CDR1 SGHRS and CDR2 YFSETQ. The CDR3 DNA reads TGCGCCAGCAGCGTACAGGCAGCGAGCTCCTACAATGAGCAGTTCTTC. Translated, it gives CASSVQAASSYNEQFF.

This clonotype was observed many times. The rearrangement uses TRBV7-2 and TRBJ2-4, with D unclear. Germline V CDR1 and CDR2: SGHTA, FQGNSA. This CDR3 region has 15 residues. The V end was cut by 5 bases, the J end by 13 bases, with 24 bases between. The CDR3 DNA follows: TGTGCCAGCAGCCTTACCACAGCCTACTACAATGAGCAGTACTTC. It codes for CASSLTTAYYNEQYF.

This clonotype was seen more than once but under ten times. The chain uses TRBV14 and TRBJ2-3; TRBD2 might be the D (5 bases). The CDR3 is 13 amino acids. Germline V CDR1 and CDR2: SGHDN, FVKESK. V lost 0 bases and J lost 8, with 9 bases in between. The CDR3 loop is CASSQEGVATQYF. For the CDR3, the DNA is TGTGCCAGCAGCCAAGAGGGAGTAGCTACGCAGTATTTT.

The CDR3 sequence: CASSFNDGTGPTGSNQPQHF. The CDR3 DNA sequence: TGTGCCAGCAGTTTCAATGACGGGACAGGGCCTACGGGGAGCAATCAGCCCCAGCATTTT. This rearrangement joins TRBV27 to TRBJ1-5, with 9 bases lining up with TRBD1. CDR3 length: 20 residues. The ends lost 3 bases at V and 1 base at J; junction bases unmatched: 16. Germline V gene sequence: CDR1 MNHEY, CDR2 SMNVEV (reference sequence).

The rearrangement joins TRBV10-3 to TRBJ2-7; 8 nucleotides align to TRBD2. The trim removed 3 bases at V and 6 bases at J, leaving 4 bases unmatched. This CDR3 comprises 13 residues. Germline values: CDR1 ENHRY, CDR2 SYGVKD. CDR3 in amino acids: CAISDRAGAEQYF. The DNA of the CDR3 is TGTGCCATCAGTGATCGAGCGGGGGCCGAGCAGTACTTC.

This clonotype was seen a handful of times. The V gene is TRBV20-1, the J gene TRBJ2-1; 10 nucleotides match TRBD2. The CDR3 is 15 residues long. From germline, CDR1 is DFQATT and CDR2 SNEGSKA (reference sequence). With V trimmed by 0 bases and J by 7 bases, 6 bases remained unmatched. The CDR3 DNA sequence: TGCAGTGCTAGAGAGCTAGCGGGAGAAGGGAATGAGCAGTTCTTC. Translation gives CSARELAGEGNEQFF.

This clonotype has a handful of counts. The chain recombines TRBV5-1 with TRBJ2-7, with D perhaps TRBD1 (6 bases). The CDR3 spans 15 residues. V was pared by 0 bases and J by 2 bases, with 12 bases between. Germline V gene data show CDR1 as SGHRS and CDR2 as YFSETQ. DNA of the CDR3: TGCGCCAGCAGCTTGGTAGGGACATCCACCTACGAGCAGTACTTC. It encodes CASSLVGTSTYEQYF.

The CDR3 is CASSSHTRLAGAKNIQYF. CDR3 sequence (DNA): TGTGCCAGCAGCTCCCACACCCGACTAGCGGGAGCCAAAAACATTCAGTACTTC. The chain combines TRBV7-2 with TRBJ2-4; 10 bases agree with TRBD2. Germline V gene lookup returns CDR1 SGHTA and CDR2 FQGNSA. The CDR3 is 18 residues long. Unmatched junction bases numbered 9, after V lost 4 bases and J lost 0 bases.